The text below deals with one TCR beta chain. These data originate in a study of blood T cell repertoires in COVID-19. Under the authors' procedure: Using reference gene primer amplification, nucleated cell counts were estimated. Data came from immunoSEQ multiplex PCR; TCRdb stores just in-frame clones and leaves some out. The V and J calls and clone size come from that table; D and trimming were worked out from the DNA. The data show approximately 70,000 clones, 80% seen once. Germline assignment: CDR1 SGHRS and CDR2 YFSETQ. The CDR3 is made up of 16 amino acids. J gave up 4 bases and V 3 bases, and 5 bases lay outside the gene matches.

The V call is TRBV5-1, the J call TRBJ2-1, with 12 bases that match TRBD2. Sequencing was performed on peripheral blood. This receptor was taken from a man in his 70s who had recovered from COVID-19. The CDR3 protein is CASSSSGLAGYNEQFF. In DNA, the CDR3 is TGCGCCAGCAGCTCTTCGGGACTAGCGGGTTACAATGAGCAGTTCTTC.